One sample yielded the 9 T cell receptor beta chains listed below, sequenced in a study of glioma-infiltrating T cells after dendritic cell vaccination. This sample's time point: after dendritic cell vaccination, including at tumor progression/relapse. Sequenced by immunoSEQ multiplex PCR; TCRdb stores in-frame clones only, minus some. The sample lists 50,000 to 65,000 clones; over 75% were seen once. Source: blood, taken after dendritic cell vaccination. The origin of the receptors is a human donor with glioblastoma.

The V gene is TRBV4-1, the J gene TRBJ1-1; D is unresolved. Per the germline V gene, CDR1 is MGHRA and CDR2 is YSYEKL. This CDR3 spans 14 amino acids. V shed 3 bases and J shed 0 bases, with 8 bases lying between them. The CDR3 DNA reads TGCGCCAGCAGCCATCAGGTTCTGAACACTGAAGCTTTCTTT. This translates into CASSHQVLNTEAFF.

V gene TRBV7-2 combines with J gene TRBJ2-2, with 7 positions matching TRBD2. V was clipped by 3 bases and J by 1 base; unmatched bases: 2. The germline V gene encodes CDR1 SGHTA and CDR2 FQGNSA. This CDR3 is built from 15 residues. In DNA, the CDR3 is TGTGCCAGCAGCTTTGGCGGGGGGAACACCGGGGAGCTGTTTTTT. Translating it yields CASSFGGGNTGELFF. Drawing the rest from reference TRBV7-2 and TRBJ2-2, the complete variable domain is GAGVSQSPSNKVTEKGKDVELRCDPISGHTALYWYRQSLGQGLEFLIYFQGNSAPDKSGLPSDRFSAERTGGSVSTLTIQRTQQEDSAVYLCASSFGGGNTGELFFGEGSRLTVL.

This sequence joins TRBV28 and TRBJ1-2; TRBD1 is a possible D gene (6 bases). The V and J ends lost 5 bases and 6 bases respectively, with 22 bases between them. Germline loops: CDR1 MDHEN, CDR2 SYDVKM. The CDR3 totals 16 residues. For the CDR3, the DNA is TGTGCCAGCAGTCCCCGTATCGGGCAGGGGAGAAATGGCTACACCTTC. Its protein product is CASSPRIGQGRNGYTF.

The chain combines TRBV6-5 with TRBJ2-5, with 8 nucleotides matching TRBD1. Matching the DNA end better, TRBJ2-7 makes the J call doubtful. The CDR3 is 15 amino acids. From germline, CDR1 is MNHEY and CDR2 SVGAGI. The CDR3: CASSFRGPSSYEQYF. The DNA of the CDR3 is TGTGCCAGCAGTTTCAGGGGGCCGAGCTCCTACGAGCAGTACTTC.

This clone was recorded a few times. The chain's CDR3 is CASSPGSSQETQYF. CDR3 bases: TGTGCCAGCAGCCCGGGATCCTCCCAAGAGACCCAGTACTTC. V usage is TRBV4-2 and J usage is TRBJ2-5, with D possibly TRBD2 on 5 matching bases. V lost 4 bases and J 1 base, leaving 10 bases between the germline ends. Germline values: CDR1 LGHNA, CDR2 YNFKEQ. There are 14 residues in the CDR3.

The V and J genes are TRBV14 and TRBJ1-2, with D tentatively TRBD1 (6 bases). The V end was cut by 5 bases, the J end by 8 bases, with 18 bases between. Germline V gene lookup returns CDR1 SGHDN and CDR2 FVKESK. This CDR3 comprises 14 residues. CDR3 amino acids: CASSVRDTRRGYTF. The CDR3 coding sequence is TGTGCCAGCAGCGTCCGGGACACCCGTAGGGGCTACACCTTC.

The chain carries TRBV30 and TRBJ2-3, with TRBD2 identical over 8 bases. Germline V gene sequence: CDR1 GTSNPN, CDR2 SVGIG (reference sequence). The CDR3 is made up of 13 amino acids. Trimming cost V 4 bases and J 5 bases; bases outside gene matches: 5. The CDR3 sequence is CAWNSGGGDTQYF. In DNA, the CDR3 is TGTGCCTGGAACTCGGGGGGGGGAGATACGCAGTATTTT.

A few counts support this clone. This chain links TRBV6-4 with TRBJ2-2; 7 nucleotides agree with TRBD1. With 2 bases clipped from V and 6 bases from J, the junction kept 3 bases outside the gene matches. Germline CDR1 MRHNA, CDR2 SNTAGT. The CDR3 has 14 amino acids. In DNA, the CDR3 is TGTGCCAGCAGTGACACAGACAGGGCCGGGGAGCTGTTTTTT. It encodes CASSDTDRAGELFF.

The chain carries TRBV5-4 and TRBJ2-1; 11 nucleotides line up with TRBD2. V gave up 0 bases and J gave up 7 bases; unmatched junction bases: 12. Germline-derived CDR1 and CDR2 are SGHNT and YYREEE (reference sequence). CDR3 length: 18 amino acids. Here the CDR3 reads CASSLEYGSGGAENEQFF. DNA of the CDR3: TGTGCCAGCAGCTTGGAGTACGGTAGCGGGGGGGCAGAGAATGAGCAGTTCTTC. The full variable domain, rest sourced from reference TRBV5-4 and TRBJ2-1, is ETGVTQSPTHLIKTRGQQVTLRCSSQSGHNTVSWYQQALGQGPQFIFQYYREEENGRGNFPPRFSGLQFPNYSSELNVNALELDDSALYLCASSLEYGSGGAENEQFFGPGTRLTVL.